These 7 T cell receptor beta chains were sequenced from one sample in a study of Tregs in tolerant kidney transplant recipients. Repertoires were generated with immunoSEQ multiplex PCR, while TCRdb's copy carries only in-frame clones and drops some. The table has 55,000 to 75,000 clones, approximately 87% seen once. Related graft donors supplied nonmyeloablative bone marrow transplants, and mixed chimerism was transient. The sample here was CD4+ T cells from blood (PBMCs), taken 6 months after the transplant. Receptors originate from a human patient who received a combined kidney and bone marrow transplant. Some T cells may arise from the graft donor.

This chain uses TRBV11-3 with TRBJ2-3; possible D gene TRBD1, 5 bases. The germline V and J ends were trimmed by 7 bases and 0 bases, with 14 bases remaining between them. Germline-derived CDR1 and CDR2 are SGHNT and YENEEA. This CDR3 has 15 residues. The CDR3 loop reads CASNPRRGSTDTQYF. The CDR3 coding sequence is TGTGCCAGCAACCCCCGTAGGGGAAGCACAGATACGCAGTATTTT.

The chain employs TRBV10-3 and TRBJ2-2; weak D call: TRBD1 (6 bases). This CDR3 has 14 amino acids. The germline V and J ends were trimmed by 7 bases and 3 bases, with 12 bases remaining between them. Germline values: CDR1 ENHRY, CDR2 SYGVKD. In DNA, the CDR3 is TGTGCCATCAACTCGGGACAAGACACCGGGGAGCTGTTTTTT. Amino acids: CAINSGQDTGELFF.

The chain links TRBV6-6 to TRBJ2-1, with 8 bases matching TRBD2. From germline, CDR1 is MNHNY and CDR2 SVGAGI (reference sequence). Trimming at V came to 2 bases and at J to 7 bases, leaving 10 bases not matched to a gene. This CDR3 is 16 amino acids long. CDR3 loop: CASSYPIGTSNNEQFF. The CDR3 nucleotides are TGTGCCAGCAGTTACCCGATTGGGACTAGTAATAATGAGCAGTTCTTC.

The V and J genes are TRBV7-7 and TRBJ2-2; 7 bases are shared with TRBD1. The CDR3 runs to 13 residues. Per germline, CDR1 SSHAT and CDR2 FNYEAQ (reference sequence). J was trimmed by 6 bases and V by 3 bases; bases with no gene match: 1. For the CDR3, the DNA is TGTGCCAGCAGCTTTCAGGGGGCCGGGGAGCTGTTTTTT. Translation gives CASSFQGAGELFF.

This chain uses TRBV10-3 with TRBJ2-7; TRBD1 matches 8 bases. The CDR3 extends over 13 amino acids. Germline V gene sequence: CDR1 ENHRY, CDR2 SYGVKD. V shed 9 bases and J 3 bases; nucleotides not matched to a gene: 7. In DNA form, the CDR3 reads TGTGCCATTCAAACAGGGGGTTTCTACGAGCAGTACTTC. Translating it yields CAIQTGGFYEQYF.

The chain carries TRBV19 and TRBJ2-5; TRBD1 might be the D (6 bases). The CDR3 is 15 residues long. Trimming left V 8 bases short and J 5 bases short, with 21 bases between. CDR1 LNHDA and CDR2 SQIVND come from the germline V gene (reference sequence). CDR3 sequence: CASHLQGGSVETQYF. CDR3 nucleotide sequence: TGTGCCAGTCATCTACAGGGCGGGTCGGTTGAGACCCAGTACTTC. Together with reference TRBV19 and TRBJ2-5, the CDR3 gives the full variable domain: DGGITQSPKYLFRKEGQNVTLSCEQNLNHDAMYWYRQDPGQGLRLIYYSQIVNDFQKGDIAEGYSVSREKKESFPLTVTSAQKNPTAFYLCASHLQGGSVETQYFGPGTRLLVL.

The CDR3 DNA reads TGTGCCAGCAGGGTAGCGGGAGGCCGCACAGATACGCAGTATTTT. Translated: CASRVAGGRTDTQYF. The chain is built from TRBV7-2 and TRBJ2-3; 10 bases match TRBD2. V dropped 6 bases and J dropped 1; count of bases not matched to a gene: 4. This CDR3 has 15 amino acids. From germline, CDR1 is SGHTA and CDR2 FQGNSA.